A selection of T cell receptor beta chains follows, all from one sample in a study of cytomegalovirus exposure and HLA in healthy donors. Using immunoSEQ multiplex PCR, the repertoire was profiled, and TCRdb retains in-frame clones only, with some absent. Counted here are some 150,000 clones, 80% occurring once; the ten biggest clones make up about 1.3%. What was sequenced was PBMCs. These receptors came from a woman aged 50 to 60 in good health and CMV-seronegative. CDR3s include the opening cysteine and the closing phenylalanine or tryptophan. The D gene is left open where the match is weak. Size is omitted from some rows. Given values are once, few, many or a class for expanded clones.

d_call,clone_size,j_call,v_call,cdr3_nt,cdr3_aa
TRBD1,-,TRBJ1-1,TRBV18,TGTGCCAGCTCACCACTCGGCGACAGGGGCTCCACTGAAGCTTTCTTT,CASSPLGDRGSTEAFF
-,-,TRBJ1-6,TRBV5-1,TGCGCCAGCAGTGGAGGGAGCTCCTATAATTCACCCCTCCACTTT,CASSGGSSYNSPLHF
TRBD1,few,TRBJ1-2,TRBV5-6,TGTGCCAGCAGCCCGCGGGACAGTCCTAACTATGGCTACACCTTC,CASSPRDSPNYGYTF
-,-,TRBJ1-1,TRBV5-5,TGTGCCAGCAGCTCGGAGCACAACACTGAAGCTTTCTTT,CASSSEHNTEAFF
-,-,TRBJ2-7,TRBV30,TGTGCCTGGAGGACAGGCGGATACGAGCAGTACTTC,CAWRTGGYEQYF
TRBD1,-,TRBJ1-3,TRBV4-1,TGCGCCAGCAGCCCTACTCCGGGACAGTCTTCTTTCGCGTCTGGAAACACCATATATTTT,CASSPTPGQSSFASGNTIYF
-,-,TRBJ2-3,TRBV11-3,TGTGCCAGCAGCTTAAATTCCGAGAGAGAGTATTTT,CASSLNSEREYF
-,-,TRBJ1-5,TRBV7-9,TGTGCCAGCAGCCCCCCCTACGAGGCCATCCCTAATCAGCCCCAGCATTTT,CASSPPYEAIPNQPQHF
TRBD1,-,TRBJ2-3,TRBV2,TGTGCCAGCACCTCAGACAGGGGCACTAGCACAGATACGCAGTATTTT,CASTSDRGTSTDTQYF
-,-,TRBJ1-2,TRBV7-2,TGTGCCAGCAGCACTCAGGGTAACTATGGCTACACCTTC,CASSTQGNYGYTF
TRBD2,-,TRBJ2-3,TRBV19,TGTGCCAGTAGTCCAAATAGCGGGGGGTTTGTCGATACGCAGTATTTT,CASSPNSGGFVDTQYF
TRBD1,few,TRBJ1-3,TRBV10-3,TGTGCCATCAGCCTTGACAGGGGAAGCTCTGGAAACACCATATATTTT,CAISLDRGSSGNTIYF
-,-,TRBJ1-1,TRBV11-3,TGTGCCAGCAGCTTAGGAGGGGGTGTCACTGAAGCTTTCTTT,CASSLGGGVTEAFF
-,-,TRBJ2-1,TRBV6-1,TGTGCCAGCACAAGGGGTGGTGAGCAGTTCTTC,CASTRGGEQFF
-,-,TRBJ1-2,TRBV28,TGTGCCAGCGCTCCCGTGGGGGGGAGAGGAAACTATGGCTACACCTTC,CASAPVGGRGNYGYTF
TRBD1,-,TRBJ1-2,TRBV7-2,TGTGCCAGCAGCTTAGGTAGGGGACAGACCTATGGCTACACCTTC,CASSLGRGQTYGYTF
-,-,TRBJ1-5,TRBV5-8,TGTGCCAGCAGCATACAGGGTAGCAATCAGCCCCAGCATTTT,CASSIQGSNQPQHF